What follows are 20 T cell receptor beta chains derived from one specimen sequenced in a study of T-cell reconstitution after alpha-beta-depleted transplantation in children. As it was prepared, the TCRbeta library received unique molecular identifiers. One entry per CDR3 protein, called by TCRdb with MiXCR from the PCR reads. The data show roughly 190,000 distinct CDR3 sequences, 14% to 15% seen once. The sample here was PBMCs from the stem cell graft donor, taken from the stem cell graft. The source of these receptors is a human donor who donated a stem cell graft to a child with acute lymphoblastic leukemia.

This clonotype was detected many times. V and J are TRBV6-1 and TRBJ2-7; TRBD2 matches 7 bases. With 6 bases clipped from V and 1 base from J, the junction kept 15 bases outside the gene matches. CDR1 is MNHNS and CDR2 is SASEGT in the germline V gene. The CDR3 sequence is 17 residues long. The CDR3 DNA reads TGTGCCAGCAGAAAAGCCGGCGGGGGTTATTCATCCTACGAGCAGTACTTC. Amino acid sequence: CASRKAGGGYSSYEQYF.

This clonotype came up many times. This chain joins TRBV7-8 and TRBJ2-2; D is unresolved. Germline assignment: CDR1 SGHVS and CDR2 FQNEAQ. V shed 3 bases and J shed 7 bases, with 9 bases lying between them. This CDR3 has 13 residues. The DNA for the CDR3 is TGTGCCAGCAGCTTCCTCTCTGGCGGGGAGCTGTTTTTT. As protein: CASSFLSGGELFF.

This clonotype was recorded at least ten times. The rearrangement joins TRBV5-6 to TRBJ2-2; D may be TRBD1 (5 bases). Trimming pared 3 bases from V and 3 bases from J, leaving 9 bases between. CDR1 SGHDT and CDR2 YYEEEE come from the germline V gene. The CDR3 length is 14 residues. The CDR3 region is CASSSQVYTGELFF. Here the CDR3 DNA reads TGTGCCAGCAGCTCACAGGTTTACACCGGGGAGCTGTTTTTT.

The genes are TRBV20-1 and TRBJ2-7, with D unresolved. The germline V gene has CDR1 DFQATT and CDR2 SNEGSKA (reference sequence). V lost 3 bases to trimming and J lost 5 bases, with 14 bases between them. The CDR3 length is 13 residues. The CDR3: CSASVGPFDEQYF. The CDR3 DNA reads as TGCAGTGCTAGCGTGGGCCCGTTCGACGAGCAGTACTTC.

In its sample, this clonotype was seen many times. V gene TRBV7-8 combines with J gene TRBJ2-7; the match to TRBD1 covers 8 bases. The CDR3 length is 15 residues. Germline loops: CDR1 SGHVS, CDR2 FQNEAQ. Trimming removed 5 bases from V and 1 base from J; junction bases left unmatched: 7. This CDR3 is CASSPRDRTSYEQYF. The CDR3 DNA follows: TGTGCCAGCAGCCCGAGGGACAGGACTTCCTACGAGCAGTACTTC.

Many counts were recorded for this clonotype. V is TRBV5-4 and J is TRBJ1-4; TRBD1 agrees at 8 bases. CDR1 is SGHNT and CDR2 is YYREEE in the germline V gene (reference sequence). This CDR3 comprises 15 residues. The J segment lost 6 bases and the V segment lost 4 bases, leaving 8 bases of the junction unmatched. The CDR3 coding sequence is TGTGCCAGCAGCACGCGGACAGGGACGGATGAAAAACTGTTTTTT. Amino acids: CASSTRTGTDEKLFF.

This clonotype was counted many times. V and J are TRBV4-1 and TRBJ2-1; no clear D gene. This CDR3 contains 19 residues. V was cut by 0 bases and J by 0 bases, with 18 bases left in between. Germline assignment: CDR1 MGHRA and CDR2 YSYEKL. In DNA form, the CDR3 reads TGCGCCAGCAGCCAAGATCGGACCCCGTCGGAAAGCTCCTACAATGAGCAGTTCTTC. Its translation is CASSQDRTPSESSYNEQFF.

Many counts were recorded for this clonotype. The V call is TRBV20-1, the J call TRBJ2-2, with 9 positions matching TRBD1. V trimming: 1 base; J trimming: 4 bases; junction bases outside the gene matches: 7. Germline CDR1 and CDR2: DFQATT and SNEGSKA (reference sequence). The CDR3 spans 16 residues. CDR3 in amino acids: CSARASDRGATGELFF. The CDR3 DNA sequence: TGCAGTGCTAGAGCCTCGGACAGGGGTGCCACCGGGGAGCTGTTTTTT.

This clonotype came up a few times. The chain is built from TRBV5-1 and TRBJ2-1, with D unresolved. Trimming took off 7 bases at V and 2 bases at J, with 13 bases between the two ends. Germline assignment: CDR1 SGHRS and CDR2 YFSETQ. CDR3 length: 14 amino acids. The CDR3 reads CASSRSPPYNEQFF. The CDR3 bases are TGCGCCAGCTCCCGGAGTCCCCCCTACAATGAGCAGTTCTTC.

Comment on this clonotype: This may be a read error: a much more frequent sequence differs by one nucleotide. The rearrangement uses TRBV7-8 and TRBJ2-5; no reliable D call. CDR1 is SGHVS and CDR2 is FQNEAQ in the germline V gene. This CDR3 spans 15 amino acids. V gave up 2 bases and J gave up 1 base, with 11 bases separating them. CDR3 residues: CASSLRGYTQETQYF. As DNA, the CDR3 is TGTGCCAGCAGCTTACGTGGGTACACCCAAGAGACCCAGTACTTC.

This chain connects TRBV4-1 to TRBJ1-2; TRBD1 matches 9 bases. J lost 4 bases, V lost 3 bases, and 6 bases had no gene match. Germline values: CDR1 MGHRA, CDR2 YSYEKL. The CDR3 is made up of 15 amino acids. The CDR3 sequence is CASSQGDRVTYGYTF. CDR3 DNA sequence: TGCGCCAGCAGCCAGGGGGACAGGGTGACCTATGGCTACACCTTC.

This clonotype was found many times. The chain links TRBV7-8 to TRBJ2-3, with TRBD2 matching 8 bases. This CDR3 has 15 residues. Losses at the gene ends were 0 bases for V and 10 bases for J; bases not matched to a gene: 9. CDR1 is SGHVS and CDR2 is FQNEAQ in the germline V gene. DNA for the CDR3: TGTGCCAGCAGCTTAGCGCTGGCGGGAGGTTTTCCGCAGTATTTT. Encoded protein: CASSLALAGGFPQYF.

This clonotype has a count of ten or more. This chain uses TRBV20-1 with TRBJ2-3, with D uncertain. Trimming took 4 bases from V and 0 from J, leaving 23 bases between them. The CDR3 is 18 amino acids. CDR1 and CDR2 (germline): DFQATT, SNEGSKA (reference sequence). The chain's CDR3 is CSAMAFGISPASTDTQYF. The DNA of the CDR3 is TGCAGTGCTATGGCCTTTGGAATCAGTCCAGCTAGCACAGATACGCAGTATTTT.

J is TRBJ2-3 and V is TRBV5-1; no clear D gene. CDR3 size: 13 residues. V lost 0 bases and J 4 bases, leaving 6 bases between the germline ends. Germline V gives CDR1 SGHRS, CDR2 YFSETQ. DNA of the CDR3: TGCGCCAGCAGCTTGGTTACCCCAGATACGCAGTATTTT. Amino acid sequence: CASSLVTPDTQYF.

As for this clonotype: The junction shows a germline mismatch at one end, possibly a read error. The rearrangement uses TRBV5-1 and TRBJ2-3, with unresolved D. Looked up from germline, CDR1 is SGHRS and CDR2 is YFSETQ. The CDR3 is 13 amino acids. The CDR3: CASSPDPADTQYF. CDR3 sequence (DNA): TGCGCCAGCAGCCCAGACCCAGCTGATACGCAGTATTTC.

This clonotype has more than one count but fewer than ten. This chain uses TRBV12-3 or TRBV12-4 with TRBJ1-1; perhaps TRBD1 as D (6 bases). V lost 4 bases to trimming and J lost 3 bases, with 18 bases between them. CDR3 length: 16 residues. Here the CDR3 DNA reads TGTGCCAGCAGTTCACCTTTTGGGGGGGCGGACACTGAAGCTTTCTTT. Translating gives CASSSPFGGADTEAFF.

This clonotype was detected many times. This chain connects TRBV30 to TRBJ2-7; either TRBD1 or TRBD2 may supply D (6 bases each). Trimming pared 4 bases from V and 3 bases from J, leaving 13 bases between. Germline V CDR1 and CDR2: GTSNPN, SVGIG (reference sequence). The CDR3 is 13 residues long. CDR3 nucleotides: TGTGCCTGGACCCGAGGGGGAGGCTACGAGCAGTACTTC. This encodes CAWTRGGGYEQYF.

This chain connects TRBV11-2 to TRBJ2-5; D is tentatively TRBD1 or TRBD2 (7 bases each). The germline V and J ends were trimmed by 1 base and 3 bases, with 12 bases remaining between them. CDR1 and CDR2 (germline): SGHAT, FQNNGV. The CDR3 spans 15 residues. In DNA form, the CDR3 reads TGTGCCAGCAGCTTAGTCAGGGGGAGGGAAGAGACCCAGTACTTC. It specifies CASSLVRGREETQYF.

About this clonotype itself: A much larger clone lies one base from this, so it may be a read error. The chain employs TRBV5-1 and TRBJ1-4, with unresolved D. Germline V gene lookup returns CDR1 SGHRS and CDR2 YFSETQ. V was pared by 1 base and J by 5 bases, with 18 bases between. The CDR3 loop spans 17 amino acids. For the CDR3, the DNA is TGCGCCAGCAGCTTGTGCCTCACCACGGGTCCCAATGAAAAACTGTTTTTT. As protein: CASSLCLTTGPNEKLFF. Variable domain in full (rest from reference TRBV5-1 and TRBJ1-4): KAGVTQTPRYLIKTRGQQVTLSCSPISGHRSVSWYQQTPGQGLQFLFEYFSETQRNKGNFPGRFSGRQFSNSRSEMNVSTLELGDSALYLCASSLCLTTGPNEKLFFGSGTQLSVL.

This clonotype was recorded a few times. The V call is TRBV11-1, the J call TRBJ2-5; 13 bases are shared with TRBD2. CDR1 is SGHAT, CDR2 FQDESV, per germline (reference sequence). The CDR3 covers 19 residues. V lost 5 bases and J lost 0; bases outside the gene matches: 12. The CDR3 DNA sequence: TGTGCCAGCAGCGCCACCCTCGGGACTAGCGGGATGTACCAAGAGACCCAGTACTTC. The encoded protein is CASSATLGTSGMYQETQYF.